The T cell receptor beta chain under discussion was sequenced for a study of T-cell reconstitution after alpha-beta-depleted transplantation in children. Unique molecular identifiers were incorporated when the TCRbeta library was constructed. TCRdb called the PCR reads again in MiXCR, with one record for every CDR3 protein. The sample consists of around 360,000 distinct CDR3 sequences, 10% of them appearing once. Germline values: CDR1 SQVTM, CDR2 ANQGSEA. This CDR3 contains 16 residues. The V end was cut by 0 bases, the J end by 2 bases, with 13 bases between. This clonotype came up a few times. The material sequenced was PBMCs from the stem cell graft donor, taken from the stem cell graft. This sequence originates from a human donor who donated a stem cell graft to a child with acute lymphoblastic leukemia. The chain links TRBV29-1 to TRBJ2-2; D remains ambiguous. CDR3 coding DNA: TGCAGCGTTGAAGATGTTCCCGGGCGTAACACCGGGGAGCTGTTTTTT. Encoded protein: CSVEDVPGRNTGELFF.